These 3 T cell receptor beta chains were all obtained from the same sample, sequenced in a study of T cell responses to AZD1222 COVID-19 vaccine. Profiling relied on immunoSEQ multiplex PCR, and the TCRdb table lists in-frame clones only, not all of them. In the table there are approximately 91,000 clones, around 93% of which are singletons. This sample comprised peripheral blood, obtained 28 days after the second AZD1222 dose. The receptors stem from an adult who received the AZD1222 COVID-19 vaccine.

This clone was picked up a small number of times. This CDR3 reads CASTPAQFGTEAFF. DNA for the CDR3: TGTGCCAGCACCCCCGCGCAGTTCGGGACTGAAGCTTTCTTT. V is TRBV2 and J is TRBJ1-1; D call uncertain. V lost 7 bases and J lost 5, with 17 bases in between. CDR3 length: 14 residues. Germline loops: CDR1 SNHLY, CDR2 FYNNEI. The full variable domain, its missing parts supplied by reference TRBV2 and TRBJ1-1, is EPEVTQTPSHQVTQMGQEVILRCVPISNHLYFYWYRQILGQKVEFLVSFYNNEISEKSEIFDDQFSVERPDGSNFTLKIRSTKLEDSAMYFCASTPAQFGTEAFFGQGTRLTVV.

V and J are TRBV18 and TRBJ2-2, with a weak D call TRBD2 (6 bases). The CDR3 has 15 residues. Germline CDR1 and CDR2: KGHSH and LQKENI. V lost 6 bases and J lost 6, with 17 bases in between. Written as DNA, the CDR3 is TGTGCCAGCTCCCAGACTAGGGTGGCCGCCGGGGAGCTGTTTTTT. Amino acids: CASSQTRVAAGELFF.

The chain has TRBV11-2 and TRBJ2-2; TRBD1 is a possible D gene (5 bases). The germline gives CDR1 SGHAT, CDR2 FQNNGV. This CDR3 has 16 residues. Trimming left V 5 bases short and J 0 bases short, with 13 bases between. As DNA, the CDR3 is TGTGCCAGCAGCACCAGGGCAGGGTCGAACACCGGGGAGCTGTTTTTT. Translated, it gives CASSTRAGSNTGELFF.